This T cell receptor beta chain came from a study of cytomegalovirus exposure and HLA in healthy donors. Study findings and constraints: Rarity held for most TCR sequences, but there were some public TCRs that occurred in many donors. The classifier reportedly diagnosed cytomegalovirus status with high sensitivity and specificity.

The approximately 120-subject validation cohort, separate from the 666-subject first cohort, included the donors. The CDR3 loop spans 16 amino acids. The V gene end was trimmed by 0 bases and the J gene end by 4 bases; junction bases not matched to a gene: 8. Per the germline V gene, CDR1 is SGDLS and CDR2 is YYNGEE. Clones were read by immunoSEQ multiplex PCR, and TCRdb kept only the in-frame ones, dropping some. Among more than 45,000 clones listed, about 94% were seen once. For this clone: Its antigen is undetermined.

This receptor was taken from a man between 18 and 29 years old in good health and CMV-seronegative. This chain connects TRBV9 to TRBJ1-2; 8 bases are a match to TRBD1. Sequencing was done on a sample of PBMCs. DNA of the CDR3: TGTGCCAGCAGCGTAGGTCGGCAGGGGGCCCTCTATGGCTACACCTTC. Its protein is CASSVGRQGALYGYTF. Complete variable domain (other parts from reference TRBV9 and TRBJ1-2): DSGVTQTPKHLITATGQRVTLRCSPRSGDLSVYWYQQSLDQGLQFLIQYYNGEERAKGNILERFSAQQFPDLHSELNLSSLELGDSALYFCASSVGRQGALYGYTFGSGTRLTVV.